Sequencing of this T cell receptor beta chain was carried out in a study of blood T cell repertoires in COVID-19. Clones were read by immunoSEQ multiplex PCR, and TCRdb kept only the in-frame ones, dropping some. Altogether approximately 300,000 clones are present, over 85% being singletons, with the ten largest covering 2% to 3%. Specimen: PBMCs or T cells enriched from blood (not recorded which). The source is a man aged 60 to 75 who had recovered from COVID-19.

DNA of the CDR3: TGTGCGTGCGGGGGAAGGGGCATTCAGTACTTC. Translated, it gives CACGGRGIQYF. The genes are TRBV27 and TRBJ2-4; TRBD2 matches 7 bases. The CDR3 totals 11 residues. Germline V gene lookup returns CDR1 MNHEY and CDR2 SMNVEV (reference sequence).